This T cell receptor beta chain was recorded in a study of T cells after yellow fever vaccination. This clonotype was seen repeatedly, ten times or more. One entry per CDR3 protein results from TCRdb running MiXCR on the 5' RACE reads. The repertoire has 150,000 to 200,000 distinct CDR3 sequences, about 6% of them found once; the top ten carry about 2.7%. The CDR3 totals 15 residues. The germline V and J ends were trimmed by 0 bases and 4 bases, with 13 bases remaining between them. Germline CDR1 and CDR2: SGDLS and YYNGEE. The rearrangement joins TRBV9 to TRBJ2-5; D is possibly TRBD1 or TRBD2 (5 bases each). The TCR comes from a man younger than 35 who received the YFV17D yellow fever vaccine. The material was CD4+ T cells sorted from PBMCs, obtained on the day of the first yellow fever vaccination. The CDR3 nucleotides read TGTGCCAGCAGCGTAGAGGGGAGTACTGGAGAGACCCAGTACTTC. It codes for CASSVEGSTGETQYF.